The 16 T cell receptor beta chains listed next were all sequenced from one sample in a study of cytomegalovirus exposure and HLA in healthy donors. The PCR employed 60 Vbeta primers together with 13 Jbeta primers. Assay used: immunoSEQ multiplex PCR; TCRdb lists only in-frame clones, some missing. The table shows some 120,000 clones, with under 85% occurring only once. Sequenced: PBMCs. The origin of the receptors is a woman in her forties or fifties in good health and CMV-seropositive.

The chain links TRBV2 to TRBJ2-3; D is uncertain. This CDR3 spans 11 amino acids. CDR1 and CDR2 from the germline V gene are SNHLY and FYNNEI. The V and J ends lost 2 bases and 7 bases respectively, with 4 bases between them. The CDR3 bases are TGTGCCAGCAGTGAACAGAATACGCAGTATTTT. Translation: CASSEQNTQYF.

This clone has more than one count but fewer than ten. This CDR3 is also generated by other DNA sequences in the sample. CDR3 region: CASSLTSVLPYNEQFF. DNA for the CDR3: TGTGCCAGCAGTCTAACTAGCGTACTTCCGTACAATGAGCAGTTCTTC. The chain has TRBV27 and TRBJ2-1; 7 bases are shared with TRBD2. V shed 5 bases, J shed 4 bases, and the junction held 11 bases outside the gene matches. CDR1 is MNHEY and CDR2 is SMNVEV in the germline V gene (reference sequence). The CDR3 sequence is 16 residues long.

V and J are TRBV2 and TRBJ2-3, with 10 bases aligning to TRBD1. V gave up 6 bases and J gave up 5 bases; unmatched junction bases: 5. Germline V CDR1 and CDR2: SNHLY, FYNNEI. The CDR3 contains 14 residues. In DNA, the CDR3 is TGTGCCAGCAGCCGGGACAGGGGTGTAGATACGCAGTATTTT. This codes for CASSRDRGVDTQYF.

This clone has just a few counts. The chain recombines TRBV5-1 with TRBJ2-3; 8 bases are shared with TRBD2. Germline V gene data show CDR1 as SGHRS and CDR2 as YFSETQ. The CDR3 has 15 amino acids. The junction had 12 bases not matched to a gene; V was cut back by 6 bases and J by 6 bases. CDR3 residues: CASTDLAGGRDTQYF. DNA for the CDR3: TGCGCCAGCACCGACCTAGCGGGTGGGAGGGATACGCAGTATTTT.

This sequence joins TRBV19 and TRBJ1-2; 7 bases are a match to TRBD1. Trimming took 3 bases from V and 3 from J; bases not matched to a gene: 7. The germline V gene encodes CDR1 LNHDA and CDR2 SQIVND (reference sequence). The CDR3 loop spans 15 amino acids. CDR3 amino acids: CASSIGSGTDYGYTF. The CDR3 nucleotides are TGTGCCAGTAGTATCGGGTCAGGGACAGACTATGGCTACACCTTC.

The chain uses TRBV5-4 and TRBJ1-1, with 8 bases lining up with TRBD1. With 6 bases clipped from V and 5 bases from J, the junction kept 9 bases outside the gene matches. CDR1 is SGHNT, CDR2 YYREEE, per germline (reference sequence). CDR3 length: 14 residues. DNA for the CDR3: TGTGCCAGCAAGAAACAGGGGGGCGGAACTGAAGCTTTCTTT. Protein sequence: CASKKQGGGTEAFF.

The gene calls are TRBV18 and TRBJ1-5; a possible D gene is TRBD1 (5 bases). V was trimmed by 3 bases and J by 4 bases, leaving 7 bases between them. The CDR3 runs to 13 residues. The germline V gene encodes CDR1 KGHSH and CDR2 LQKENI. The DNA of the CDR3 is TGTGCCAGCTCACCGTCAGGGAATCAGCCCCAGCATTTT. Translation gives CASSPSGNQPQHF.

The chain is built from TRBV5-4 and TRBJ2-5; TRBD1 aligns across 8 bases. V shed 4 bases, J shed 3 bases, and the junction held 11 bases outside the gene matches. CDR1 is SGHNT, CDR2 YYREEE, per germline (reference sequence). The CDR3 covers 16 residues. CDR3 bases: TGTGCCAGCAGCCCGGCCGGGACAGGAAAGGAAGAGACCCAGTACTTC. The encoded protein is CASSPAGTGKEETQYF.

The chain couples TRBV11-2 to TRBJ1-3, with a possible D match to TRBD1 (6 bases). V was trimmed by 5 bases and J by 3 bases, leaving 14 bases between them. The germline gives CDR1 SGHAT, CDR2 FQNNGV. There are 15 residues in the CDR3. The CDR3 loop is CASSQRTVGGNTIYF. DNA for the CDR3: TGTGCCAGCAGCCAGCGGACAGTAGGTGGAAACACCATATATTTT.

The chain joins TRBV6-5 to TRBJ2-3; 9 nucleotides match TRBD2. The germline CDR1 and CDR2 sequences are MNHEY and SVGAGI. The CDR3 is 15 amino acids. Trimming removed 2 bases from V and 6 bases from J; junction bases left unmatched: 6. CDR3: CASSYRLADTDTQYF. The CDR3 DNA follows: TGTGCCAGCAGTTACCGACTAGCGGATACGGATACGCAGTATTTT.

The chain links TRBV10-3 to TRBJ2-2, with 15 bases lining up with TRBD2. The CDR3 spans 15 residues. Germline V gene lookup returns CDR1 ENHRY and CDR2 SYGVKD. V dropped 10 bases and J dropped 4; count of bases not matched to a gene: 4. CDR3 region: CATGLAGGGTGELFF. CDR3 sequence (DNA): TGTGCCACGGGACTAGCGGGGGGTGGCACCGGGGAGCTGTTTTTT.

The chain combines TRBV5-1 with TRBJ2-3; a weak D match, TRBD2 (6 bases). The V and J ends lost 7 bases and 7 bases respectively, with 19 bases between them. The germline gives CDR1 SGHRS, CDR2 YFSETQ. The CDR3 consists of 14 residues. The CDR3 here is CASCPGSSCNTQYF. CDR3 DNA sequence: TGCGCCAGCTGCCCCGGGAGTAGTTGTAATACGCAGTATTTT. Complete variable domain (other parts from reference TRBV5-1 and TRBJ2-3): KAGVTQTPRYLIKTRGQQVTLSCSPISGHRSVSWYQQTPGQGLQFLFEYFSETQRNKGNFPGRFSGRQFSNSRSEMNVSTLELGDSALYLCASCPGSSCNTQYFGPGTRLTVL.

This rearrangement joins TRBV6-1 to TRBJ2-2, with 11 nucleotides matching TRBD1. CDR1 is MNHNS, CDR2 SASEGT, per germline. This CDR3 is 14 amino acids long. The V and J ends lost 7 bases and 6 bases, in that order; junction bases with no gene match: 4. The CDR3 DNA reads as TGTGCCAGCACCCCGGGACAGGGGGCCGGGGAGCTGTTTTTT. Its protein is CASTPGQGAGELFF.

V is TRBV5-1 and J is TRBJ1-1; D may be TRBD1 (6 bases). V lost 5 bases to trimming and J lost 2 bases, with 13 bases between them. There are 14 residues in the CDR3. CDR1 is SGHRS, CDR2 YFSETQ, per germline. CDR3 in amino acids: CASSNGQSNTEAFF. CDR3 nucleotides: TGCGCCAGCAGTAACGGACAGTCTAACACTGAAGCTTTCTTT.

V is TRBV7-6 and J is TRBJ2-2, with TRBD2 matching over 10 bases. Germline V gene lookup returns CDR1 SGHVS and CDR2 FNYEAQ. The ends lost 1 base at V and 0 bases at J; junction bases unmatched: 5. CDR3 length: 18 amino acids. CDR3 amino acids: CASSLERAGGANTGELFF. For the CDR3, the DNA is TGTGCCAGCAGCTTAGAACGAGCGGGAGGGGCGAACACCGGGGAGCTGTTTTTT.

The chain has TRBV9 and TRBJ2-5, with 10 bases matching TRBD1. This CDR3 has 16 amino acids. Germline assignment: CDR1 SGDLS and CDR2 YYNGEE. The V and J ends lost 3 bases and 5 bases, in that order; junction bases with no gene match: 10. DNA for the CDR3: TGTGCCAGCAGCGGCCGGGACAGGGGTTTCCGGGAGACCCAGTACTTC. Translating it yields CASSGRDRGFRETQYF.